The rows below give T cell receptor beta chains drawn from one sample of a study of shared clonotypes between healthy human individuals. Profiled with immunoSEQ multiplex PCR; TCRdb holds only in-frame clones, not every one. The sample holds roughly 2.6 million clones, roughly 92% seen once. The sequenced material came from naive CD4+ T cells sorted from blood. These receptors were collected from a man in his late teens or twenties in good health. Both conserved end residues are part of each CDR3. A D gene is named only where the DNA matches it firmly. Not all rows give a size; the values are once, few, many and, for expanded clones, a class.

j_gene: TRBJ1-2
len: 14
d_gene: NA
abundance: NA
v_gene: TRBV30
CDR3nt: TGTGCCTGGGGTGGAGACCCGGTCAACTATGGCTACACCTTC
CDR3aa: CAWGGDPVNYGYTF

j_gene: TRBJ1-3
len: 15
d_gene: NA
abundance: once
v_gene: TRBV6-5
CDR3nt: TGTGCCAGCAGCCTCCAACCGACCTGGGGAAACACCATATATTTT
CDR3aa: CASSLQPTWGNTIYF

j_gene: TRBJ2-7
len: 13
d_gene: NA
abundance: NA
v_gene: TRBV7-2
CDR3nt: TGTGCCAGCAGCTTAAGGGACGGCTACGAGCAGTACTTC
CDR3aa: CASSLRDGYEQYF

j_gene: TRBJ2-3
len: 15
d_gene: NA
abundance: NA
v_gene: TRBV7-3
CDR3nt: TGTGCCAGCAGCTTGGGGACACCTAGCACAGATACGCAGTATTTT
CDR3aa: CASSLGTPSTDTQYF

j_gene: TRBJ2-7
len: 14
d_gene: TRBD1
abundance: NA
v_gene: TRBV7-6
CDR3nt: TGTGCCAGCAGCTACACACAGGGGTCCTACGAGCAGTACTTC
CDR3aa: CASSYTQGSYEQYF

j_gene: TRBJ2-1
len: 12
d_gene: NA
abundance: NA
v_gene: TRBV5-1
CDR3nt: TGCGCCAGCAGCTTGCAGAACAATGAGCAGTTCTTC
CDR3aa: CASSLQNNEQFF

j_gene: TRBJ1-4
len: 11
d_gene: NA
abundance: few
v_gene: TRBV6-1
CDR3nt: TGTGCCAGCGGGGGAGGGGAAAAACTGTTTTTT
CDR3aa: CASGGGEKLFF

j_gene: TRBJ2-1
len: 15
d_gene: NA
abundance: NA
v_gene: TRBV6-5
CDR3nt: TGTGCCACACAAAATCCTCGGGGGGCCCTCAATGAGCAGTTCTTC
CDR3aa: CATQNPRGALNEQFF

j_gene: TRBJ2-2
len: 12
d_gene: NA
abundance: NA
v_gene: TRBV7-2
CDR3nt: TGTGCCAGCGGGCCCGTGGCCGGGGAGCTGTTTTTT
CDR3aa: CASGPVAGELFF

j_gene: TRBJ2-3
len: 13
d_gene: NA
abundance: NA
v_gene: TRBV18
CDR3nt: TGTGCCAGCTCACAGCGTGCCACAGATACGCAGTATTTT
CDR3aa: CASSQRATDTQYF

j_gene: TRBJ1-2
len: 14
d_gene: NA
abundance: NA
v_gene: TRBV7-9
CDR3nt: TGTGCCAGCACCCTCGGCGGACAGTCGATTTCCTACACCTTC
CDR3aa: CASTLGGQSISYTF

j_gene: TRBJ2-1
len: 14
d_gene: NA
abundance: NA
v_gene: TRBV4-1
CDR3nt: TGCGCCAGCAGCCAAGAGGAGGTTTTTAATGAGCAGTTCTTC
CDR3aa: CASSQEEVFNEQFF

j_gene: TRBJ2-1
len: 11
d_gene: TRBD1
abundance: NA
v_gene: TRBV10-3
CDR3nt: TGTGCCATCGGGACAGGTAATGAGCAGTTCTTC
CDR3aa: CAIGTGNEQFF

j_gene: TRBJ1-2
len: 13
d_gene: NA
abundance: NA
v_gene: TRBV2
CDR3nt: TGTGCCAGCAGTGAGGAGGCTCCCTATGGCTACACCTTC
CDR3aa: CASSEEAPYGYTF

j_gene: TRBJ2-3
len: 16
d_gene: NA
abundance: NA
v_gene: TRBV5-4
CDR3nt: TGTGCCAGCAGCTTGAGGGGCAGACCTAGCACAGATACGCAGTATTTT
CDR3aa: CASSLRGRPSTDTQYF

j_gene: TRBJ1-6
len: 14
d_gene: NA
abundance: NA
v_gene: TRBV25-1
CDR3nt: TGTGCCAGTGGGTGGGGGCAGGATAATTCACCCCTCCACTTT
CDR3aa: CASGWGQDNSPLHF

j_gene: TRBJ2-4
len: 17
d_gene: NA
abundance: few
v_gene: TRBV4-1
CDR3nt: TGCGCCAGCAGCCTGGACGGTCGAACGGGGCCGGGGAACATTCAGTACTTC
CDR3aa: CASSLDGRTGPGNIQYF

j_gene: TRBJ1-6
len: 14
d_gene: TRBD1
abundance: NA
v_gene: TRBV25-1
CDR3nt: TGTGCCAGCCTTCAAGGGGGCTTCGGTTCACCCCTCCACTTT
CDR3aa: CASLQGGFGSPLHF

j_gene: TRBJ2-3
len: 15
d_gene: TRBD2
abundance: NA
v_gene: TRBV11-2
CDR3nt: TGTGCCAGCAGCGCAGCTAGCGGGAGGATGGATACGCAGTATTTT
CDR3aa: CASSAASGRMDTQYF

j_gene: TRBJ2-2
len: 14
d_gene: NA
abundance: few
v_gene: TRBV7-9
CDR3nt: TGTGCCAGCAGCAGACAGGAAGGTATTGGGGAGCTGTTTTTT
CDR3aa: CASSRQEGIGELFF

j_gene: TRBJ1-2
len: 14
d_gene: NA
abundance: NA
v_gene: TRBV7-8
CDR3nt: TGTGCCAGCAGCCTAACTGACAGGAACTATGGCTACACCTTC
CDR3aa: CASSLTDRNYGYTF

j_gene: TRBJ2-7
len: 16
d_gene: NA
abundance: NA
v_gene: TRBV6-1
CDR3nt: TGTGCCATCAGTGAGGGGACCCTCTCGGGCTCCTACGAGCAGTACTTC
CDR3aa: CAISEGTLSGSYEQYF

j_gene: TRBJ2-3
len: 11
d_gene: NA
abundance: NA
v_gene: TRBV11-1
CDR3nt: TGTGCCAGCAGCCGAACAGATACGCAGTATTTT
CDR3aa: CASSRTDTQYF

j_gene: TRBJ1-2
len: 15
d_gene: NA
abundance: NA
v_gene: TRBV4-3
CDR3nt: TGCGCCAGCAGCCAAGTACAGGAGAAAGACTATGGCTACACCTTC
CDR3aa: CASSQVQEKDYGYTF

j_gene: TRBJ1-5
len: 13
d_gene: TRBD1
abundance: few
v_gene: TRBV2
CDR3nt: TGTGCCAGTCGACAGGGGGCCGGGCAGCCCCAGCATTTT
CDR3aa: CASRQGAGQPQHF

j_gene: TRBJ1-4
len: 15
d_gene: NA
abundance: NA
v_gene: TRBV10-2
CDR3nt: TGCGCCAGCAGGGGAGGGATGGAGACTAATGAAAAACTGTTTTTT
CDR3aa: CASRGGMETNEKLFF